This T cell receptor beta chain was captured by sequencing in a study of blood T cell repertoires in COVID-19. V dropped 3 bases and J dropped 7 bases, with 18 bases sitting between them. The germline V gene has CDR1 SGHNT and CDR2 YENEEA. The CDR3 sequence is 15 residues long. Repertoires were generated with immunoSEQ multiplex PCR, while TCRdb's copy carries only in-frame clones and drops some. The sample holds some 72,000 clones, around 90% seen once. What was sequenced was peripheral blood. This chain links TRBV11-3 with TRBJ2-5, with TRBD2 as a possible D gene (5 bases). The receptor's source is a man between 50 and 59 years old with active COVID-19. The CDR3 DNA sequence: TGTGCCAGCAGCTTGGAGATATCAGCGGTAGGGACCCAGTACTTC. This encodes CASSLEISAVGTQYF. Complete variable domain (other parts from reference TRBV11-3 and TRBJ2-5): EAGVVQSPRYKIIEKKQPVAFWCNPISGHNTLYWYLQNLGQGPELLIRYENEEAVDDSQLPKDRFSAERLKGVDSTLKIQPAELGDSAVYLCASSLEISAVGTQYFGPGTRLLVL.